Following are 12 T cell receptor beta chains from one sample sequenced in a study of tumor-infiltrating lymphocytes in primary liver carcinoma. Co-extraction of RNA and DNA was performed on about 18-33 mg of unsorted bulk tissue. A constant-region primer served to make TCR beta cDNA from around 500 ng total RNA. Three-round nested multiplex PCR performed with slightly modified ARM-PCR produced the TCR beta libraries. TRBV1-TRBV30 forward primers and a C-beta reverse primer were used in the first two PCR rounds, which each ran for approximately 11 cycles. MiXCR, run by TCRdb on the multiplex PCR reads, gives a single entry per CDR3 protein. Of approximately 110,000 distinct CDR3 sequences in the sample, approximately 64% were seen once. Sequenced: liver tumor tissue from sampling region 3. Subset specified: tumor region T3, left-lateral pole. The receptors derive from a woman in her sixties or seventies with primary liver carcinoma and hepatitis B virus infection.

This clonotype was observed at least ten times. The CDR3 coding sequence is TGTGCCAGCAGTTCGAATCCAGGGGACGCCTCTGGGGCCAACGTCCTGACTTTC. Its protein product is CASSSNPGDASGANVLTF. The rearrangement joins TRBV28 to TRBJ2-6; a possible D gene is TRBD1 (6 bases). The CDR3 length is 18 residues. V was pared by 4 bases and J by 0 bases, with 16 bases between. CDR1 and CDR2 (germline): MDHEN, SYDVKM.

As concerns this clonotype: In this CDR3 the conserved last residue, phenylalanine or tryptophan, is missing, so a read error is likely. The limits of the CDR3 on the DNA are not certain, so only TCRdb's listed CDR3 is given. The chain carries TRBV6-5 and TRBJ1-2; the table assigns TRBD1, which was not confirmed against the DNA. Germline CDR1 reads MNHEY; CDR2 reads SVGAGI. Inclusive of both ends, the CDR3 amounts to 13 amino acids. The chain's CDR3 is CASSYGQGRGYTL.

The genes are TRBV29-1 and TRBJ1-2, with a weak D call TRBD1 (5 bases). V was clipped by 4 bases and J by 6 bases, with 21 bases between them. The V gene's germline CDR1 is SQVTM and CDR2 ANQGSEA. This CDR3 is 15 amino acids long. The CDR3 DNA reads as TGCAGCGTTGGTGAGGTTGCCGGGGCAAAAGATGGCTACACCTTC. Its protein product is CSVGEVAGAKDGYTF.

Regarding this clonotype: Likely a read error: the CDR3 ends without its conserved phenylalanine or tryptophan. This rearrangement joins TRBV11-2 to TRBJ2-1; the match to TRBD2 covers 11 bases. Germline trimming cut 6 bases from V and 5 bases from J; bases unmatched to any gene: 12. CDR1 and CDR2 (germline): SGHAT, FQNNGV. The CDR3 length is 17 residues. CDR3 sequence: CASRLTPGTSGNNEQFL. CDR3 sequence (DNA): TGTGCCAGCAGATTAACTCCCGGGACTAGCGGAAACAATGAGCAGTTCCTC.

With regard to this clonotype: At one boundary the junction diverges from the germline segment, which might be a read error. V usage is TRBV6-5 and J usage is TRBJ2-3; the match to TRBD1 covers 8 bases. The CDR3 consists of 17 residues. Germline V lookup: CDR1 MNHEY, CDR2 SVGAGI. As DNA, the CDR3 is TGTGCCAGCAGTTCCCCTGACAGGGGAGAAGGGACAGATATGCAGTATTTT. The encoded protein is CASSSPDRGEGTDMQYF.

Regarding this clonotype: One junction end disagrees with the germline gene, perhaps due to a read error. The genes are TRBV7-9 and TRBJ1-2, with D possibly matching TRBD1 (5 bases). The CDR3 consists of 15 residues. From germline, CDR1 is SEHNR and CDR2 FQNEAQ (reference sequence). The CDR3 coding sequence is TGTGCCAGCACCCCGAGGGCCAGGGCGGACTATGACTACACCTTC. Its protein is CASTPRARADYDYTF. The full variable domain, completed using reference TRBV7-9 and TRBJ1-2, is DTGVSQNPRHKITKRGQNVTFRCDPISEHNRLYWYRQTLGQGPEFLTYFQNEAQLEKSRLLSDRFSAERPKGSFSTLEIQRTEQGDSAMYLCASTPRARADYDYTFGSGTRLTVV.

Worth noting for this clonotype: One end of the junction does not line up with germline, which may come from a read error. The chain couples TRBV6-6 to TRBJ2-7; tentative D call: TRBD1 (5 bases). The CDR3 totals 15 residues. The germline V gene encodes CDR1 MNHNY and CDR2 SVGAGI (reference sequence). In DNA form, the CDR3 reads TGTACCAGCAGTTACTCGGAGACAGCGTTCCACGAGCAGTACTTC. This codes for CTSSYSETAFHEQYF.

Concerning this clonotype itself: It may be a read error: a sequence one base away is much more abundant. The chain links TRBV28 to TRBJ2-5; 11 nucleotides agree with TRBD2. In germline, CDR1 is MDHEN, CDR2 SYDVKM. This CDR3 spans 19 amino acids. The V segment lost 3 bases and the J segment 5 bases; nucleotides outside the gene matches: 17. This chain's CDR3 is CASSLQNSGRASNGETQYF. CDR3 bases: TGTGCCAGCAGTTTGCAGAATAGCGGGAGGGCTTCTAACGGGGAGACCCAGTACTTC. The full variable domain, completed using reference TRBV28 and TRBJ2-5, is DVKVTQSSRYLVKRTGEKVFLECVQDMDHENMFWYRQDPGLGLRLIYFSYDVKMKEKGDIPEGYSVSREKKERFSLILESASTNQTSMYLCASSLQNSGRASNGETQYFGPGTRLLVL.

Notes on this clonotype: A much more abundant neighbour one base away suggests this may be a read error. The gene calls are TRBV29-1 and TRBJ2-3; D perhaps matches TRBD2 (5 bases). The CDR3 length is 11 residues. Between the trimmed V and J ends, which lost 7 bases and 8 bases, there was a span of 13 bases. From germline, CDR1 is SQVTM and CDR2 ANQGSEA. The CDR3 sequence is CSAKSGGTQYF. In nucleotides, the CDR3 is TGCAGCGCCAAGAGTGGAGGTACGCAGTATTTT.

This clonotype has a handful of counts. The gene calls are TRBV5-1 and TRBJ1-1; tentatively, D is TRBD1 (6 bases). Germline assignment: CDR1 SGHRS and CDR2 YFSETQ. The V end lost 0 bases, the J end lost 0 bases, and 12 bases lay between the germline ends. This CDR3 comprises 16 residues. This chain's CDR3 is CASSLGTVGMNTEAFF. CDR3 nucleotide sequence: TGCGCCAGCAGCTTGGGGACAGTGGGTATGAACACTGAAGCTTTCTTT.

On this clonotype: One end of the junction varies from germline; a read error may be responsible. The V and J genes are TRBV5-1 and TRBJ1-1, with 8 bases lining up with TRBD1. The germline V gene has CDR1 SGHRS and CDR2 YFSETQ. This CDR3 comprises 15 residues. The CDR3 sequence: CPSSSDRGVGTEAFF. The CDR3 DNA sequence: TGCCCCAGCAGCTCTGACAGGGGAGTTGGGACTGAAGCTTTCTTT.

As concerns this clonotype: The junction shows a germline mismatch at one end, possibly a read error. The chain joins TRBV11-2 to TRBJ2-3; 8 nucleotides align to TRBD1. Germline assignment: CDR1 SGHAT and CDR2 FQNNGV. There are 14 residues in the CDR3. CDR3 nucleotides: TGTGCGAGCAGCCTACGACAGGGGCCGAATACGCAGTATTTT. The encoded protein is CASSLRQGPNTQYF.